One sample yielded the 27 T cell receptor beta chains listed below, sequenced in a study of metastatic and nonmetastatic thyroid tumors. TCRdb reassembled clones from the PCR reads with MiXCR. Seen here are tens of thousands of clones, around 16% observed once, and the top ten hold more than 9%. Treatment of any kind had been given to no patient before thyroid surgery. Sequencing was carried out using blood. The receptors were sampled from a male donor with papillary thyroid cancer or a benign thyroid nodule (not recorded which). Some clones in this sample may be carry-over from other donors' samples.

This clone was seen a handful of times. One end of the junction is discordant with germline, which a read error may explain. The same CDR3 is also encoded by other DNA sequences in this sample. The rearrangement uses TRBV4-1 and TRBJ2-2, with a tentative D call TRBD2 (6 bases). CDR1 MGHRA and CDR2 YSYEKL come from the germline V gene. The CDR3 contains 14 residues. The DNA for the CDR3 is TGCGCCAGCAGCCCTGGACTATTCACCGGGGAGCTGTTCTTT. The encoded protein is CASSPGLFTGELFF.

This clone was seen at least ten times. The V and J genes are TRBV6-1 and TRBJ2-3, with TRBD2 as a possible D gene (7 bases). Germline lookup yields CDR1 MNHNS and CDR2 SASEGT. This CDR3 is built from 12 residues. V dropped 7 bases and J dropped 13 bases, with 18 bases sitting between them. The CDR3 sequence: CASKKRGGREYF. The DNA of the CDR3 is TGTGCCAGCAAGAAAAGGGGGGGCCGGGAGTATTTT.

This clone was seen at least ten times. V is TRBV19 and J is TRBJ2-1; 7 nucleotides match TRBD1. CDR3 length: 14 amino acids. Trimming cost V 7 bases and J 7 bases; bases outside gene matches: 10. CDR1 is LNHDA and CDR2 is SQIVND in the germline V gene (reference sequence). The DNA of the CDR3 is TGTGCCAGTAACCCTCTTCAGGGGGAGAATGAGCAGTTCTTC. Its protein is CASNPLQGENEQFF.

This clone has ten or more counts. The chain combines TRBV5-1 with TRBJ1-5; the D gene is possibly TRBD1 (6 bases). Germline CDR1 reads SGHRS; CDR2 reads YFSETQ. The CDR3 spans 14 residues. V shed 4 bases and J shed 0 bases, with 8 bases lying between them. The CDR3 region is CASSMDSSNQPQHF. The CDR3 DNA reads as TGCGCCAGCAGCATGGACAGTAGCAATCAGCCCCAGCATTTT.

This clone was observed many times. The chain recombines TRBV6-1 with TRBJ2-1, with D perhaps TRBD1 (6 bases). Trimming took 4 bases from V and 4 from J, leaving 17 bases between them. Looked up from germline, CDR1 is MNHNS and CDR2 is SASEGT. CDR3 size: 16 residues. The CDR3 DNA is TGTGCCAGCAGTGCCAGGGGTTGGGAAAGTTACAATGAGCAGTTCTTC. The encoded protein is CASSARGWESYNEQFF.

In this sample, this clone turned up many times. The chain employs TRBV2 and TRBJ2-3; D remains ambiguous. CDR3 length: 14 amino acids. Deletions cut 4 bases from V and 2 bases from J, with 10 bases between. CDR1 is SNHLY and CDR2 is FYNNEI in the germline V gene. The chain's CDR3 is CASSVGSNTDTQYF. CDR3 coding DNA: TGTGCCAGCAGTGTCGGCTCCAACACAGATACGCAGTATTTT.

In its sample, this clone was seen many times. The genes are TRBV6-1 and TRBJ1-1; D gene ambiguous. The CDR3 sequence is 17 residues long. Trimming took 5 bases from V and 2 from J, leaving 21 bases between them. Germline CDR1 reads MNHNS; CDR2 reads SASEGT. Written as DNA, the CDR3 is TGTGCCAGCAGTCACCTTACGGATCTCTGGGGTAACACTGAAGCTTTCTTT. Protein: CASSHLTDLWGNTEAFF.

The rearrangement links TRBV12-3 or TRBV12-4 to TRBJ1-1, with 8 bases lining up with TRBD1. V trimming: 6 bases; J trimming: 1 base; junction bases outside the gene matches: 7. The CDR3 covers 15 residues. The CDR3 protein is CASSQLQGENTEAFF. CDR3 coding DNA: TGTGCCAGCAGCCAACTACAGGGGGAGAACACTGAAGCTTTCTTT.

In its sample, this clone was seen a few times. The V call is TRBV19, the J call TRBJ2-3; TRBD1 agrees at 9 bases. Germline V lookup: CDR1 LNHDA, CDR2 SQIVND (reference sequence). This CDR3 region has 15 residues. V lost 3 bases, J lost 3 bases, and 4 bases stayed unmatched. The CDR3 coding sequence is TGTGCCAGTAGTATGGGACAGGGTATTACAGATACGCAGTATTTT. It translates to CASSMGQGITDTQYF. Using reference TRBV19 and TRBJ2-3 for the parts outside the CDR3, the full variable domain is DGGITQSPKYLFRKEGQNVTLSCEQNLNHDAMYWYRQDPGQGLRLIYYSQIVNDFQKGDIAEGYSVSREKKESFPLTVTSAQKNPTAFYLCASSMGQGITDTQYFGPGTRLTVL.

This clone was observed many times. The rearrangement joins TRBV28 to TRBJ2-7, with D unresolved. The CDR3 has 14 residues. CDR1 and CDR2 (germline): MDHEN, SYDVKM. V gave up 3 bases and J gave up 6 bases, with 15 bases separating them. As DNA, the CDR3 is TGTGCCAGCAGTTTTTATATGGCCGTGGGCGAGCAGTACTTC. It is translated as CASSFYMAVGEQYF.

The chain has TRBV20-1 and TRBJ1-3; D might be TRBD1 (5 bases). V was cut by 6 bases and J by 3 bases, with 18 bases left in between. Germline values: CDR1 DFQATT, CDR2 SNEGSKA (reference sequence). CDR3 size: 15 residues. As DNA, the CDR3 is TGCAGTGCCAGACCGCAAAAGGGGAGTGGAAACACCATATATTTT. Amino acids: CSARPQKGSGNTIYF.

This rearrangement joins TRBV28 to TRBJ2-2; D unclear. Germline CDR1 reads MDHEN; CDR2 reads SYDVKM. This CDR3 comprises 14 residues. Trimming stripped 3 bases from V and 7 bases from J, with 12 bases between. The CDR3 sequence: CASSFGLLFGELFF. CDR3 nucleotides: TGTGCCAGCAGTTTCGGGCTTCTCTTCGGGGAGCTGTTTTTT.

This clone was counted at least ten times. The V and J genes are TRBV14 and TRBJ1-2; D is ambiguous. CDR3 length equals 17 residues. Trimming took off 4 bases at V and 7 bases at J, with 25 bases between the two ends. Germline assignment: CDR1 SGHDN and CDR2 FVKESK. This chain's CDR3 is CASSPIHYRGGSGGYTF. CDR3 DNA sequence: TGTGCCAGCAGCCCAATCCACTACCGGGGAGGAAGCGGTGGCTACACCTTC.

This clone appeared a few times. This could be a read error, since a much larger clone is one nucleotide away. The sample has other DNA sequences that encode this CDR3 too. The V gene is TRBV10-3, the J gene TRBJ2-3; 8 positions agree with TRBD2. Per the germline V gene, CDR1 is ENHRY and CDR2 is SYGVKD. This CDR3 contains 14 residues. The CDR3 DNA sequence: TGTGCCATCAGGAAGCGGGAGCCCACAGATACTCAGTATTTT. As protein: CAIRKREPTDTQYF.

This clone showed up many times. The rearrangement links TRBV5-4 to TRBJ2-7, with 10 bases lining up with TRBD2. From germline, CDR1 is SGHNT and CDR2 YYREEE (reference sequence). CDR3 length: 16 amino acids. Trimming cost V 3 bases and J 2 bases; bases outside gene matches: 8. CDR3 region: CASSSALAGATYEQYF. The CDR3 DNA is TGTGCCAGCAGCTCAGCGCTAGCGGGGGCCACCTACGAGCAGTACTTC.

Ten or more counts support this clone. The genes are TRBV27 and TRBJ2-1; tentative D call: TRBD1 (6 bases). V dropped 3 bases and J dropped 7 bases, with 10 bases sitting between them. CDR3 length equals 13 residues. Germline CDR1 is MNHEY and CDR2 is SMNVEV (reference sequence). CDR3 DNA sequence: TGTGCCAGCAGTTTGAGGGGGAGTAATGAGCAGTTCTTC. Amino acid sequence: CASSLRGSNEQFF.

This clone was observed many times. The chain employs TRBV5-1 and TRBJ1-4; D not resolved. Germline values: CDR1 SGHRS, CDR2 YFSETQ. The CDR3 runs 14 residues. Trimming removed 6 bases from V and 7 bases from J, with 16 bases in between. As DNA, the CDR3 is TGCGCCAGCAACCTCGGGAACGCGGGTGAAAAACTGTTTTTT. Its translation is CASNLGNAGEKLFF. The full variable domain, in which reference TRBV5-1 and TRBJ1-4 provide the parts outside the CDR3, is KAGVTQTPRYLIKTRGQQVTLSCSPISGHRSVSWYQQTPGQGLQFLFEYFSETQRNKGNFPGRFSGRQFSNSRSEMNVSTLELGDSALYLCASNLGNAGEKLFFGSGTQLSVL.

This clone was seen ten or more times. The chain carries TRBV2 and TRBJ1-2, with TRBD1 matching 10 bases. With V trimmed by 7 bases and J by 7 bases, 12 bases remained unmatched. This CDR3 contains 15 residues. Germline V gene sequence: CDR1 SNHLY, CDR2 FYNNEI. CDR3 DNA sequence: TGTGCCAGCACCAGCCAGACAGGGGGCGATTTTGGCTACACCTTC. Translating gives CASTSQTGGDFGYTF.

This clone was seen at least ten times. The genes are TRBV19 and TRBJ1-5, with 7 bases aligning to TRBD1. V lost 3 bases and J lost 3; bases outside the gene matches: 5. CDR1 is LNHDA, CDR2 SQIVND, per germline (reference sequence). This CDR3 has 15 residues. The CDR3 DNA is TGTGCCAGTAGTATTAGGACAGGACTCAATCAGCCCCAGCATTTT. Protein: CASSIRTGLNQPQHF. Full variable domain (outside the CDR3, taken from reference TRBV19 and TRBJ1-5): DGGITQSPKYLFRKEGQNVTLSCEQNLNHDAMYWYRQDPGQGLRLIYYSQIVNDFQKGDIAEGYSVSREKKESFPLTVTSAQKNPTAFYLCASSIRTGLNQPQHFGDGTRLSIL.

This clone was counted many times. CDR3: CASSYSDTRTDTQYF. The CDR3 DNA is TGTGCCAGCAGTTACTCGGACACCCGTACAGATACGCAGTATTTT. The chain uses TRBV6-5 and TRBJ2-3; D may be TRBD1 (5 bases). CDR1 MNHEY and CDR2 SVGAGI come from the germline V gene. V lost 0 bases, J lost 3 bases, and 10 bases lay in between. This CDR3 comprises 15 residues.

This clone has a count of ten or more. This rearrangement joins TRBV6-1 to TRBJ2-1; TRBD2 might be the D (6 bases). Between the trimmed V and J ends, which lost 7 bases and 2 bases, there was a span of 9 bases. CDR3 length equals 13 residues. The germline gives CDR1 MNHNS, CDR2 SASEGT. CDR3 residues: CASKLATYNEQFF. The CDR3 DNA sequence: TGTGCCAGCAAACTAGCAACCTACAATGAGCAGTTCTTC.

The table lists this clone with many counts. The chain couples TRBV20-1 to TRBJ2-1; 9 bases map to TRBD2. In germline, CDR1 is DFQATT, CDR2 SNEGSKA (reference sequence). Trimming took 6 bases from V and 4 from J; bases not matched to a gene: 10. The CDR3 is made up of 15 amino acids. The CDR3 spells CSALSGSSTYNEQFF. In nucleotides, the CDR3 is TGCAGTGCCCTTAGCGGGAGCTCCACTTACAATGAGCAGTTCTTC.

This clone was counted many times. The chain links TRBV30 to TRBJ1-5; TRBD1 is a possible D gene (5 bases). Germline CDR1 is GTSNPN and CDR2 is SVGIG (reference sequence). The CDR3 contains 15 residues. Trimming removed 0 bases from V and 2 bases from J, with 11 bases in between. CDR3 protein: CAWSVRDRRNQPQHF. CDR3 DNA sequence: TGTGCCTGGAGTGTACGCGACAGACGCAATCAGCCCCAGCATTTT. Variable domain in full (rest from reference TRBV30 and TRBJ1-5): SQTIHQWPATLVQPVGSPLSLECTVEGTSNPNLYWYRQAAGRGLQLLFYSVGIGQISSEVPQNLSASRPQDRQFILSSKKLLLSDSGFYLCAWSVRDRRNQPQHFGDGTRLSIL.

In its sample, this clone was seen many times. J is TRBJ1-2 and V is TRBV2; the D is unclear. V lost 8 bases, J lost 7 bases, and 17 bases lay in between. This CDR3 has 13 amino acids. Germline CDR1 and CDR2: SNHLY and FYNNEI. CDR3 sequence (DNA): TGTGCCAGCTCCCGAGCTGGGGTGGCTGGCTACACCTTC. Its translation is CASSRAGVAGYTF.

The count of this clone is one. A much larger clone is a single base away; this may be a read error. V gene TRBV11-1 combines with J gene TRBJ2-3; D is unresolved. In germline, CDR1 is SGHAT, CDR2 FQDESV (reference sequence). There are 12 residues in the CDR3. The CDR3 sequence: CANSLDGNTQYF. The CDR3 DNA sequence: TGTGCCAACAGCTTAGATGGGAATACGCAGTATTTT.

This clone was seen many times. V usage is TRBV19 and J usage is TRBJ1-1, with D possibly TRBD1 on 5 matching bases. The germline CDR1 and CDR2 sequences are LNHDA and SQIVND (reference sequence). The CDR3 sequence is 13 residues long. Between the trimmed V and J ends, which lost 3 bases and 3 bases, there was a span of 8 bases. In DNA form, the CDR3 reads TGTGCCAGTAGTATGGCAGGGTACACTGAAGCTTTCTTT. Translated: CASSMAGYTEAFF.

This clone was observed many times. The chain carries TRBV19 and TRBJ1-6; perhaps TRBD1 as D (5 bases). V was shortened by 6 bases and J by 8 bases, with 11 bases between the two germline ends. Germline CDR1 is LNHDA and CDR2 is SQIVND (reference sequence). This CDR3 contains 13 residues. The CDR3 protein is CASRGQGDSPLHF. CDR3 nucleotides: TGTGCCAGTAGGGGGCAGGGAGATTCACCCCTCCACTTT.